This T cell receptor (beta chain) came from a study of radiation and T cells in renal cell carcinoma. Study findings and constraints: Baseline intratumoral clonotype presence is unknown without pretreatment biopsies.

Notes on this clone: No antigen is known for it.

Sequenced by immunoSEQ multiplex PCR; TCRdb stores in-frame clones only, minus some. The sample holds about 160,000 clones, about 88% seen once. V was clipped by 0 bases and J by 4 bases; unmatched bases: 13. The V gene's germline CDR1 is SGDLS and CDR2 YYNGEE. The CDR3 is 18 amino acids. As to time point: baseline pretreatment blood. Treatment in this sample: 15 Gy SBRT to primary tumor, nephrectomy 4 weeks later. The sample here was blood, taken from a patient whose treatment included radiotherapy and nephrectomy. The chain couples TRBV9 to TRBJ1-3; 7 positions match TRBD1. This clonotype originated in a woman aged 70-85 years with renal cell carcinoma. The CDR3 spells CASSVDGAGGISGNTIYF. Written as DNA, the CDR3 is TGTGCCAGCAGCGTAGATGGGGCAGGGGGTATTTCCGGAAACACCATATATTTT.